This TCR beta chain was identified during a study of shared clonotypes between healthy human individuals. A note on this clone: What it recognizes is unknown.

Partitioning of CD4+ cells yielded a CD45RA+ naive subset and a CD45RA-negative memory subset. The study ran the assay at deep level. The method was immunoSEQ multiplex PCR; TCRdb's version includes in-frame clones alone and lacks a portion of them. The top ten hold around 2% of the sample, which has about 670,000 clones, about 78% seen once. CDR1 SNHLY and CDR2 FYNNEI come from the germline V gene. J lost 5 bases, V lost 8 bases, and 8 bases had no gene match. CDR3 length: 14 amino acids. Notes on the study in general: Although depth was large, rarefaction showed that sequencing of the sorted subsets was incomplete. The authors sampled blood alone, and tissue repertoires likely differ.

The source of this sequence is a woman aged 25 to 39 in good health. The rearrangement joins TRBV2 to TRBJ2-2; 7 bases agree with TRBD1. Input material: memory CD4+ T cells sorted from blood. Subset here: CD45RA-negative fraction. CDR3 sequence (DNA): TGTGCCAGCTCCCGCCAGGGGGAAACCGGGGAGCTGTTTTTT. Translated: CASSRQGETGELFF. Filled out from reference TRBV2 and TRBJ2-2, the complete variable domain reads EPEVTQTPSHQVTQMGQEVILRCVPISNHLYFYWYRQILGQKVEFLVSFYNNEISEKSEIFDDQFSVERPDGSNFTLKIRSTKLEDSAMYFCASSRQGETGELFFGEGSRLTVL.